The TCR beta chain under discussion was sequenced for a study of cytomegalovirus exposure and HLA in healthy donors. Worth noting for this clone: The antigen remains undetermined.

With V trimmed by 3 bases and J by 3 bases, 13 bases remained unmatched. The CDR3 is made up of 17 amino acids. Germline CDR1 MNHNS, CDR2 SASEGT. Vbeta (60) and Jbeta (13) primers were used in the PCR. Sequenced by immunoSEQ multiplex PCR; TCRdb stores in-frame clones only, minus some. The repertoire consists of 100,000 to 150,000 clones, with just under 75% occurring once and the leading ten covering about 4.5%. Study observations and caveats: In most subjects, TCR beta sequences reportedly gave accurate predictions of HLA-A and HLA-B alleles. Most likely, a cluster of highly shared sequence variants arose as a sequencing artifact.

The genes are TRBV6-1 and TRBJ1-1, with TRBD1 matching over 7 bases. The sequencing sample was made of PBMCs. The source of this sequence is a man in his 60s in good health and CMV-seropositive. The CDR3 spells CASSDTLVRGRHTEAFF. DNA for the CDR3: TGTGCCAGCAGTGATACATTGGTTAGGGGGCGGCACACTGAAGCTTTCTTT.